These T cell receptor beta chains were read from a single sample in a study of shared clonotypes between healthy human individuals. Clones were read by immunoSEQ multiplex PCR, and TCRdb kept only the in-frame ones, dropping some. The repertoire holds roughly 2.6 million clones, with around 94% as singletons. Sequencing used naive CD4+ T cells sorted from blood. These receptors originate from a man between 18 and 35 years old in good health. Each CDR3 is given with its conserved first and last residue. D genes are given only for firm matches. Only part of the rows carry a size: once, few, many, or a class if the clone is expanded.

d_gene | j_gene | v_gene | abundance | CDR3aa | CDR3nt
. | TRBJ1-5 | TRBV5-1 | few | CASRQTEHQPQHF | TGCGCCAGCAGACAGACGGAACATCAGCCCCAGCATTTT
TRBD1 | TRBJ2-7 | TRBV18 | . | CASSPQDRGRYEQYF | TGTGCCAGCTCACCGCAAGACAGGGGGCGATACGAGCAGTACTTC
. | TRBJ2-7 | TRBV7-2 | . | CASRIADSYEQYF | TGTGCCAGCAGGATCGCAGATTCCTACGAGCAGTACTTC
TRBD1 | TRBJ1-1 | TRBV9 | . | CASSAGRGQGSMNTEAFF | TGTGCCAGCAGCGCCGGTAGGGGACAGGGGAGCATGAACACTGAAGCTTTCTTT
TRBD1 | TRBJ1-2 | TRBV9 | . | CASSFGTELLSYTF | TGTGCCAGCAGCTTCGGGACAGAGCTATTGAGCTACACCTTC
. | TRBJ2-7 | TRBV30 | . | CAWSVRGGYEQYF | TGTGCCTGGAGTGTAAGGGGGGGCTACGAGCAGTACTTC
. | TRBJ1-4 | TRBV30 | . | CASSTGTDEKLFF | TGTGCCAGTAGTACCGGGACGGATGAAAAACTGTTTTTT
. | TRBJ2-7 | TRBV27 | . | CASSFRDGPYEQYF | TGTGCCAGCAGTTTCCGGGACGGGCCCTACGAGCAGTACTTC
. | TRBJ1-5 | TRBV16 | once | CASSQAGGNQPQHF | TGTGCCAGCAGCCAAGCAGGTGGCAATCAGCCCCAGCATTTT
TRBD2 | TRBJ2-7 | TRBV2 | . | CASLETGTSSLEQYF | TGTGCCAGCCTAGAAACCGGGACTAGTTCTTTAGAGCAGTACTTC
. | TRBJ2-5 | TRBV29-1 | . | CSVGPPQETQYF | TGCAGCGTTGGCCCCCCTCAAGAGACCCAGTACTTC
. | TRBJ1-6 | TRBV5-8 | . | CASSLKNSPLHF | TGTGCCAGCAGCTTGAAAAATTCACCCCTCCACTTT
. | TRBJ2-7 | TRBV11-3 | . | CASSLAGGVYEQYF | TGTGCCAGCAGCTTAGCCGGAGGGGTCTACGAGCAGTACTTC
. | TRBJ2-5 | TRBV6-6 | . | CASSLEFQGQETQYF | TGTGCCAGCAGCCTCGAATTTCAGGGGCAAGAGACCCAGTACTTC
. | TRBJ1-6 | TRBV28 | . | CASSLASLLGNSPLHF | TGTGCCAGCAGTTTAGCCAGCCTGCTGGGTAATTCACCCCTCCACTTT
. | TRBJ2-5 | TRBV18 | . | CASSPRTGLGQETQYF | TGTGCCAGCTCACCAAGAACGGGTCTGGGCCAAGAGACCCAGTACTTC
TRBD1 | TRBJ2-5 | TRBV11-2 | . | CASSRDRGEQETQYF | TGTGCCAGCAGCCGCGACAGGGGCGAGCAAGAGACCCAGTACTTC
. | TRBJ1-1 | TRBV7-2 | . | CASSSPRQNTEAFF | TGTGCCAGCAGCTCCCCAAGACAGAACACTGAAGCTTTCTTT
TRBD1 | TRBJ2-7 | TRBV5-4 | . | CASSSDRGHEQYF | TGTGCCAGCAGCTCGGACAGGGGACACGAGCAGTACTTC
. | TRBJ2-7 | TRBV2 | . | CASSDARPGGQGEQYF | TGTGCCAGCAGTGATGCGCGGCCAGGTGGGCAGGGTGAGCAGTACTTC
. | TRBJ1-3 | TRBV9 | few | CASSVTDGSGNTIYF | TGTGCCAGCAGCGTCACGGACGGCTCTGGAAACACCATATATTTT
. | TRBJ1-4 | TRBV6-1 | . | CASRQDVKKLFF | TGTGCCAGCAGGCAGGACGTCAAAAAACTGTTTTTT
. | TRBJ1-5 | TRBV28 | . | CASSSAGIVQPQHF | TGTGCCAGCAGTTCCGCAGGGATCGTACAGCCCCAGCATTTT
. | TRBJ2-1 | TRBV6-4 | . | CASSEGASPFNEQFF | TGTGCCAGCAGTGAAGGGGCTAGCCCATTCAATGAGCAGTTCTTC
TRBD2 | TRBJ2-7 | TRBV30 | few | CAWSGLAYEQYF | TGTGCCTGGTCGGGACTAGCATACGAGCAGTACTTC
. | TRBJ2-7 | TRBV30 | . | CAWSAQTSSEQYF | TGTGCCTGGAGTGCGCAGACTAGTTCCGAGCAGTACTTC
. | TRBJ2-1 | TRBV7-9 | . | CASSLGRGLRLESYEQFF | TGTGCCAGCAGCTTAGGGAGGGGGCTTCGACTAGAGTCTTATGAGCAGTTCTTC
TRBD1 | TRBJ2-7 | TRBV15 | . | CATSRTGIKAYEQYF | TGTGCCACCAGCAGGACAGGGATTAAGGCCTACGAGCAGTACTTC
. | TRBJ2-7 | TRBV7-2 | . | CASSLAVGPTYEQYF | TGTGCCAGCAGCTTAGCGGTGGGACCGACCTACGAGCAGTACTTC
. | TRBJ1-2 | TRBV5-6 | . | CASSLESGYRDGYTF | TGTGCCAGCAGCTTGGAGTCAGGCTATAGGGACGGCTACACCTTC
TRBD1 | TRBJ1-5 | TRBV28 | few | CASGDRDQHF | TGTGCCAGCGGCGACAGGGACCAGCATTTT
TRBD2 | TRBJ2-2 | TRBV4-3 | . | CASSQTSLDTGELFF | TGCGCCAGCAGCCAGACTAGCCTGGACACCGGGGAGCTGTTTTTT
. | TRBJ2-7 | TRBV28 | . | CASSLPNRRYEQYF | TGTGCCAGCAGTTTACCCAACAGGCGCTACGAGCAGTACTTC
TRBD2 | TRBJ2-1 | TRBV19 | . | CASSSASGRAAYNEQFF | TGTGCCAGTAGTTCCGCAAGCGGGAGGGCCGCCTACAATGAGCAGTTCTTC